The rows below give T cell receptor beta chains drawn from one sample of a study of CD8+ T cells in alopecia areata. Some clones are missing from TCRdb's copy, which holds only in-frame ones; the method was immunoSEQ multiplex PCR. The table includes 150,000 to 200,000 clones, roughly 46% detected once. Sequenced here: CD8+ T cells sorted from blood, sampled around week 54, from a patient treated with tofacitinib. Receptor source: a human donor with alopecia areata. The CDR3 runs from the conserved cysteine through the conserved F or W. The order of the fields is J gene, V gene, CDR3 protein.

TRBJ2-7 | TRBV5-1 | CASSFSLEIDEQYF
TRBJ2-2 | TRBV7-2 | CASSLRTGGTGELFF
TRBJ2-7 | TRBV4-1 | CASSQGGGLLYEQYF
TRBJ1-1 | TRBV13 | CASSLGDTEAFF
TRBJ1-2 | TRBV6-6 | CASSYGTGSYGYTF
TRBJ1-1 | TRBV27 | CASRSAGTEAFF
TRBJ1-1 | TRBV30 | CAWSIQGWAEAFF
TRBJ1-2 | TRBV4-1 | CASSLGGQGNGYTF
TRBJ1-1 | TRBV7-2 | CASSTPRGSTEAFF
TRBJ1-1 | TRBV19 | CASSWWNTEAFF
TRBJ1-2 | TRBV27 | CASSIQGSGYGYTF
TRBJ2-3 | TRBV7-6 | CASSLVVGGRTDTQYF
TRBJ2-7 | TRBV5-1 | CASSLGGQGYEQYF
TRBJ1-6 | TRBV5-6 | CASSPLGTFVTGYNSPLHF
TRBJ2-3 | TRBV5-1 | CASSLEAPTDTQYF
TRBJ2-7 | TRBV4-1 | CASSQDFTSGGFYEQYF
TRBJ1-3 | TRBV30 | CAWSWRNTIYF
TRBJ2-7 | TRBV7-9 | CASSLPGGPYEQYF
TRBJ2-2 | TRBV6-5 | CASSYSKGPGELFF
TRBJ2-6 | TRBV30 | CAGQGQLIGANVLTF
TRBJ1-1 | TRBV2 | CASSMDSAMNTEAFF
TRBJ2-5 | TRBV5-1 | CASSLFGGDETQYF
TRBJ2-2 | TRBV4-1 | CASSQDRRTENTGELFF
TRBJ1-2 | TRBV29-1 | CSVETSPLGHFEGYTF
TRBJ2-3 | TRBV6-5 | CASSPGTGGLDTQYF
TRBJ2-7 | TRBV19 | CASKAGPYEQYF
TRBJ1-1 | TRBV9 | CASSVHTGGTEAFF
TRBJ2-7 | TRBV30 | CAWKRGPIAYEQYF
TRBJ2-7 | TRBV5-6 | CASRPRGSYEQYF
TRBJ2-1 | TRBV9 | CASSPTSRNNEQFF
TRBJ1-1 | TRBV29-1 | CSVGQGDTEAFF
TRBJ1-4 | TRBV4-1 | CASSQDPGDEKLFF
TRBJ2-7 | TRBV27 | CASSYQGSYEQYF
TRBJ2-2 | TRBV2 | CASLGDRVNTGELFF
TRBJ2-2 | TRBV30 | CAWRAAYSTGELFF
TRBJ1-4 | TRBV6-5 | CASSYSLGRSEKLFF
TRBJ2-2 | TRBV7-9 | CASSPPGTGSTGELFF
TRBJ2-2 | TRBV10-3 | CAINSDRANTGELFF
TRBJ1-6 | TRBV7-2 | CASSLAGDSPLHF
TRBJ2-7 | TRBV25-1 | CASSEDLTYEQYF
TRBJ2-3 | TRBV6-4 | CASSAGGTDTQYF
TRBJ2-5 | TRBV7-8 | CASSLGFGQETQYF
TRBJ2-7 | TRBV4-2 | CASSPRQGDEQYF
TRBJ2-5 | TRBV5-6 | CASSAQTGPGIGETQYF
TRBJ1-1 | TRBV30 | CAWSVPSDRGIAFF
TRBJ2-7 | TRBV30 | CAWSGRVGYEQYF
TRBJ2-7 | TRBV5-6 | CASSLASSYEQYF
TRBJ1-1 | TRBV4-2 | CASSQGTGGYTEAFF
TRBJ2-1 | TRBV6-4 | CASSDHDTASYNEQFF
TRBJ2-7 | TRBV15 | CATRPQGTTYEQYF
TRBJ1-6 | TRBV28 | CASTLQGSSYNSPLHF
TRBJ1-6 | TRBV7-9 | CASRGESYNSPLHF
TRBJ1-1 | TRBV9 | CASTQIGGDTEAFF
TRBJ1-2 | TRBV5-1 | CASSFGQFPAYGYTF
TRBJ2-1 | TRBV5-6 | CASSLVQGDEQFF
TRBJ2-7 | TRBV4-1 | CASSQEIRGYEQYF
TRBJ1-2 | TRBV4-1 | CASSQEVAAGADYGYTF
TRBJ1-2 | TRBV5-6 | CASSLDSNYGYTF